The 17 T cell receptor beta chains below all came from one sample that was sequenced in a study of beta chain features in type 1 diabetes. The study reverse transcribed the entire isolated RNA, so it sequenced expressed TCRB transcripts. TCRdb keeps only in-frame clones here, not all; method: immunoSEQ multiplex PCR. The sample lists hundreds of thousands of clones, 11% to 15% seen once, with approximately 6.7% in the top ten. The material sequenced was central memory CD4+ T cells from blood. These TCRs come from a man aged 30 to 39 in good health.

V is TRBV28 and J is TRBJ1-6; D may be TRBD1 (5 bases). Trimming removed 3 bases at V and 10 bases at J, with 13 bases between. Germline CDR1 MDHEN, CDR2 SYDVKM. CDR3 length: 14 residues. CDR3 nucleotide sequence: TGTGCCAGCAGTTTGGCCAGGGTCCAGTCACCCCTCCACTTT. It is translated as CASSLARVQSPLHF.

This clone was seen ten or more times. The chain combines TRBV7-9 with TRBJ1-4, with D uncertain. Trimming cost V 1 base and J 13 bases, with 7 bases left between them. The CDR3 sequence is 11 residues long. Germline-derived CDR1 and CDR2 are SEHNR and FQNEAQ (reference sequence). CDR3 loop: CASSLEGGLFF. CDR3 nucleotides: TGTGCCAGCAGCTTAGAGGGCGGACTGTTTTTT.

This clone was picked up many times. This chain connects TRBV7-2 to TRBJ2-2, with D perhaps TRBD1 or TRBD2 (5 bases each). The V end was cut by 5 bases, the J end by 1 base, with 11 bases between. The CDR3 sequence is 15 residues long. Germline CDR1 reads SGHTA; CDR2 reads FQGNSA. For the CDR3, the DNA is TGTGCCAGCAGCCGAGGGGCCCGGAACACCGGGGAGCTGTTTTTT. It yields the protein CASSRGARNTGELFF.

Written as DNA, the CDR3 is TGTGCCAGCAGCTTAGACCGGAACAATGAGCAGTTCTTC. It yields the protein CASSLDRNNEQFF. The rearrangement links TRBV7-2 to TRBJ2-1; D is uncertain. V was clipped by 1 base and J by 5 bases, with 6 bases between them. CDR1 and CDR2 (germline): SGHTA, FQGNSA. CDR3 length: 13 residues.

Remarks on this clone: The same CDR3 arises from other DNA sequences in this sample as well. The rearrangement uses TRBV9 and TRBJ2-1, with a possible D match to TRBD2 (5 bases). Trimming removed 4 bases from V and 7 bases from J, with 12 bases in between. The CDR3 totals 13 residues. Germline CDR1 and CDR2: SGDLS and YYNGEE. The CDR3 nucleotides are TGTGCCAGCAGCCAAGAGGGTAGAAATGAGCAGTTCTTC. It yields the protein CASSQEGRNEQFF.

This chain uses TRBV19 with TRBJ1-5, with D perhaps TRBD1 (5 bases). CDR1 and CDR2 (germline): LNHDA, SQIVND (reference sequence). V lost 1 base and J lost 5, with 9 bases in between. The CDR3 spans 14 residues. CDR3 nucleotides: TGTGCCAGTAGTATAGTGGGGGTGGATCAGCCCCAGCATTTT. Amino acids: CASSIVGVDQPQHF.

The chain is built from TRBV7-7 and TRBJ2-1, with D unresolved. The CDR3 runs to 13 residues. V dropped 1 base and J dropped 7 bases, with 8 bases sitting between them. Germline CDR1 is SSHAT and CDR2 is FNYEAQ (reference sequence). Here the CDR3 reads CASSLDRANEQFF. CDR3 nucleotide sequence: TGTGCCAGCAGCTTAGACAGAGCGAATGAGCAGTTCTTC.

This clone has a count of ten or more. The gene calls are TRBV29-1 and TRBJ1-6; D gene unclear. V lost 8 bases to trimming and J lost 10 bases, with 12 bases between them. Germline lookup yields CDR1 SQVTM and CDR2 ANQGSEA. The CDR3 has 11 residues. In DNA, the CDR3 is TGCAGCCTCGCTGGTGGGTCACCCCTCCACTTT. Its protein product is CSLAGGSPLHF.

The chain employs TRBV5-4 and TRBJ1-2, with 10 nucleotides matching TRBD1. The CDR3 length is 14 residues. Looked up from germline, CDR1 is SGHNT and CDR2 is YYREEE (reference sequence). With 4 bases clipped from V and 4 bases from J, the junction kept 4 bases outside the gene matches. CDR3 DNA: TGTGCCAGCAGCCCCCGGGACAGGGGCTATGGCTACACCTTC. This translates into CASSPRDRGYGYTF.

This clone came up many times. Written as DNA, the CDR3 is TGTGCCAGTAGTCGACAGGGGCTATACGAGCAGTACTTC. This translates into CASSRQGLYEQYF. The V and J genes are TRBV19 and TRBJ2-7; 8 nucleotides line up with TRBD1. The CDR3 contains 13 residues. Unmatched junction bases numbered 4, after V lost 5 bases and J lost 4 bases. Germline V gene sequence: CDR1 LNHDA, CDR2 SQIVND (reference sequence).

A remark on this clone: The same CDR3 arises from other DNA sequences in this sample as well. The V and J genes are TRBV11-2 and TRBJ2-3, with a tentative D call TRBD2 (6 bases). Germline assignment: CDR1 SGHAT and CDR2 FQNNGV. V was pared by 5 bases and J by 0 bases, with 12 bases between. The CDR3 is made up of 15 amino acids. The CDR3 DNA reads as TGTGCCAGCAGCCTGGATCGGGGGAGCACAGATACGCAGTATTTT. Translated: CASSLDRGSTDTQYF.

The J gene is TRBJ2-1, the V gene TRBV7-2; D not certain. This CDR3 region has 12 residues. Germline CDR1 is SGHTA and CDR2 is FQGNSA. The V end was cut by 1 base, the J end by 11 bases, with 9 bases between. Written as DNA, the CDR3 is TGTGCCAGCAGCTTAGATACGGGTAAGCAGTTCTTC. As protein: CASSLDTGKQFF. Full variable domain (rest looked up from reference TRBV7-2 and TRBJ2-1): GAGVSQSPSNKVTEKGKDVELRCDPISGHTALYWYRQSLGQGLEFLIYFQGNSAPDKSGLPSDRFSAERTGGSVSTLTIQRTQQEDSAVYLCASSLDTGKQFFGPGTRLTVL.

The chain uses TRBV7-3 and TRBJ1-5, with TRBD1 as a possible D gene (6 bases). The germline V gene encodes CDR1 SGHTA and CDR2 FQGTGA. Deletions cut 5 bases from V and 1 base from J, with 15 bases between. The CDR3 is 16 amino acids. The CDR3 loop reads CASSLVAGASNQPQHF. CDR3 DNA sequence: TGTGCCAGCAGCCTAGTGGCGGGGGCGAGCAATCAGCCCCAGCATTTT.

This clone was counted a few times. The chain has TRBV7-2 and TRBJ2-2; D is perhaps TRBD1 (7 bases). V was shortened by 0 bases and J by 5 bases, with 13 bases between the two germline ends. The CDR3 length is 16 residues. Germline CDR1 is SGHTA and CDR2 is FQGNSA. CDR3 bases: TGTGCCAGCAGCTTAGCAGGGGGCGCGGGAACCGGGGAGCTGTTTTTT. This codes for CASSLAGGAGTGELFF.

The rearrangement uses TRBV5-6 and TRBJ2-5; 8 nucleotides align to TRBD2. Losses at the gene ends were 1 base for V and 3 bases for J; bases not matched to a gene: 14. The CDR3 length is 18 residues. Looked up from germline, CDR1 is SGHDT and CDR2 is YYEEEE. The CDR3 DNA is TGTGCCAGCAGCTTGATCTCGGCCCGGCTAGCGGGCAAAGAGACCCAGTACTTC. Translation gives CASSLISARLAGKETQYF.

This clone has just a few counts. CDR3 region: CAWRGTYKFSNYGYTF. The CDR3 DNA sequence: TGTGCCTGGAGGGGGACCTACAAATTTTCTAACTATGGCTACACCTTC. The rearrangement joins TRBV30 to TRBJ1-2; perhaps TRBD1 as D (5 bases). The V end was cut by 3 bases, the J end by 0 bases, with 17 bases between. Germline-derived CDR1 and CDR2 are GTSNPN and SVGIG (reference sequence). The CDR3 totals 16 residues.

This clone has more than one count but fewer than ten. The chain is built from TRBV5-1 and TRBJ2-3, with D uncertain. Trimming left V 2 bases short and J 3 bases short, with 13 bases between. CDR3 size: 15 residues. CDR1 is SGHRS, CDR2 YFSETQ, per germline. The CDR3 DNA reads TGCGCCAGCAGCTTCTCGCAGGCTCGGACAGATACGCAGTATTTT. It codes for CASSFSQARTDTQYF.